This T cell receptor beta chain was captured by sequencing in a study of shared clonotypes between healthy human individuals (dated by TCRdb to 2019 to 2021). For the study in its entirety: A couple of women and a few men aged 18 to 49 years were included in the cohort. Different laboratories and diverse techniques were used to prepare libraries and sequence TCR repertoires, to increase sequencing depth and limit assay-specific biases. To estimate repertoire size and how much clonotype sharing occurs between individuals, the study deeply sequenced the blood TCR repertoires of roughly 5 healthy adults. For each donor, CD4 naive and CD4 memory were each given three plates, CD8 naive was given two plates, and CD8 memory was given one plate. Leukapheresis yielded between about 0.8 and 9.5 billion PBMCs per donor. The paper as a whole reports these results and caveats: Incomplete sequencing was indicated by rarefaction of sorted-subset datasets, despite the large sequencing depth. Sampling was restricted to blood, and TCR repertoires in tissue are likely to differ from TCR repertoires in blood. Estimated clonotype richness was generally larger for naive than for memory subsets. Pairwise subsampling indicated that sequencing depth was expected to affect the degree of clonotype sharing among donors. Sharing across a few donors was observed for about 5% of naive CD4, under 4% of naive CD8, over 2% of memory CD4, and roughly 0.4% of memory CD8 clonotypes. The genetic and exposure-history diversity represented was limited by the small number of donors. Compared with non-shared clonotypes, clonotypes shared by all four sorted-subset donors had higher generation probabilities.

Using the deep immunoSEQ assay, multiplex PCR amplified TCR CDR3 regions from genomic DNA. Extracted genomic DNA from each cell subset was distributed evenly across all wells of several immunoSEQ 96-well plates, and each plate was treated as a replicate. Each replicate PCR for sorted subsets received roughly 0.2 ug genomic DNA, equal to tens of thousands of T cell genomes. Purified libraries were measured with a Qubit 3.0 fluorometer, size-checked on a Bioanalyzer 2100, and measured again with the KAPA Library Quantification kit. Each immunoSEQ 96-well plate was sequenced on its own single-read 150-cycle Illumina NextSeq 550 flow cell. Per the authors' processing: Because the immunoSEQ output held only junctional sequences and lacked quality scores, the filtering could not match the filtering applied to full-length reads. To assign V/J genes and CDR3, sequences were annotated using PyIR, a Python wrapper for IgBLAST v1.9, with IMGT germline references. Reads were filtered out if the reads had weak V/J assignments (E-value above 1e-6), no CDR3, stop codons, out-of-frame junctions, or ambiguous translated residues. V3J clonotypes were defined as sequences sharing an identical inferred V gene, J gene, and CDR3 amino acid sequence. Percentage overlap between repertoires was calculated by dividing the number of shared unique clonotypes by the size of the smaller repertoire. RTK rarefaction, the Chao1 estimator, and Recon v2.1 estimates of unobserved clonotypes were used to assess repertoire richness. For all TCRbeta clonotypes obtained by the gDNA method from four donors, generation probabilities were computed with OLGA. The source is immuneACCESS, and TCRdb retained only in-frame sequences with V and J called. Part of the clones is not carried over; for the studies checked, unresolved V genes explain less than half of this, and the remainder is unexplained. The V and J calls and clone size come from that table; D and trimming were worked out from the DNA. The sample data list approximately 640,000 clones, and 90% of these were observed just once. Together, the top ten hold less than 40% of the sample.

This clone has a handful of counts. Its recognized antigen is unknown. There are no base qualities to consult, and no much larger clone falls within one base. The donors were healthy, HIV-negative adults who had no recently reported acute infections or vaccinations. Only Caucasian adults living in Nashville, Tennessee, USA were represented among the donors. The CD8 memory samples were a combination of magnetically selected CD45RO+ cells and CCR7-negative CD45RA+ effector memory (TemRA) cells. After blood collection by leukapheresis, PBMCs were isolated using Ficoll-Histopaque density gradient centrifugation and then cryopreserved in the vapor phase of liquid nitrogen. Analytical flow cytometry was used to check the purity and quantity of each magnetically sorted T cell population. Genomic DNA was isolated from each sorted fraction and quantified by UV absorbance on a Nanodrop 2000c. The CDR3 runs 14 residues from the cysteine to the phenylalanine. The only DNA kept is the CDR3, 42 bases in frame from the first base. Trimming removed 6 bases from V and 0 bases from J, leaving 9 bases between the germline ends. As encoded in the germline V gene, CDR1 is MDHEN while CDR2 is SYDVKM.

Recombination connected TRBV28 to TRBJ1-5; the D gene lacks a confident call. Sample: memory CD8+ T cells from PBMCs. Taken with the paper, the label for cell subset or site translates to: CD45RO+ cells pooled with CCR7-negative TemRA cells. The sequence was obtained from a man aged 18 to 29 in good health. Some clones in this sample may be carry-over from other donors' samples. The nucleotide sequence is TGTGCCAGCAGGGACCGATTTAGCAATCAGCCCCAGCATTTT. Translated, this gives CASRDRFSNQPQHF.